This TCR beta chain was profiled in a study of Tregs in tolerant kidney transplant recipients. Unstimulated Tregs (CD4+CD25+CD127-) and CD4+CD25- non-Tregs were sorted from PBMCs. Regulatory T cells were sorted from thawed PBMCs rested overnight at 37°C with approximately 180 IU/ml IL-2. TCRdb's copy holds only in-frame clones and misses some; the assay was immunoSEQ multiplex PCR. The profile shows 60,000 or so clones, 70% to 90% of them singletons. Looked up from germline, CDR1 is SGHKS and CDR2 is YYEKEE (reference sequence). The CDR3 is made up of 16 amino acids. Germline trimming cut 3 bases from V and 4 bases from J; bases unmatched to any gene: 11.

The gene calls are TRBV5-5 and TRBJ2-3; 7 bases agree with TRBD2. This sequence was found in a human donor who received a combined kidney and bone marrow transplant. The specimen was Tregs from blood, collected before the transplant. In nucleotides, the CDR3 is TGTGCCAGCAGCTCCCAAGCGGGGAGGGGCGCAGATACGCAGTATTTT. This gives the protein CASSSQAGRGADTQYF.